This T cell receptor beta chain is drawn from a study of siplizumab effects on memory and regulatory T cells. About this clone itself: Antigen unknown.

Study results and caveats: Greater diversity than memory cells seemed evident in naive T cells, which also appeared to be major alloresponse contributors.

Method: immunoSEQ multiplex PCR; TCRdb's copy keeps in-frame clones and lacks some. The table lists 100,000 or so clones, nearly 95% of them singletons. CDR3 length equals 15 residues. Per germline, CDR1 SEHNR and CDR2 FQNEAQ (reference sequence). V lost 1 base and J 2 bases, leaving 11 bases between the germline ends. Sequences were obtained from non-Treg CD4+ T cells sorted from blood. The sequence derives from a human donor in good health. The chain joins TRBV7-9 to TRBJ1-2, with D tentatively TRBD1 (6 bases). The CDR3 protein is CASSLGQAANYGYTF. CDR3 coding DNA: TGTGCCAGCAGCTTAGGACAGGCTGCGAACTATGGCTACACCTTC.